This passage covers 5 T cell receptor beta chains from one sample sequenced in a study of control samples from healthy donors and cancer patients. Profiling relied on immunoSEQ multiplex PCR, and the TCRdb table lists in-frame clones only, not all of them. Of around 68,000 clones listed, roughly 82% are singletons. The sequencing sample was made of blood. Source of these receptors: a man aged 50-59 years in good health.

The chain's CDR3 is CASSSNRGTYSPLHF. CDR3 sequence (DNA): TGTGCCAGCAGCTCGAACAGGGGAACCTATTCACCCCTCCACTTT. This chain joins TRBV11-2 and TRBJ1-6, with 7 bases lining up with TRBD1. This CDR3 region has 15 residues. CDR1 is SGHAT, CDR2 FQNNGV, per germline. J gave up 8 bases and V 4 bases, and 8 bases lay outside the gene matches.

The chain joins TRBV4-2 to TRBJ2-2; 7 nucleotides match TRBD1. There are 15 residues in the CDR3. The germline V gene encodes CDR1 LGHNA and CDR2 YNFKEQ. V trimming: 6 bases; J trimming: 3 bases; junction bases outside the gene matches: 7. CDR3 region: CASSLDRVYTGELFF. The CDR3 bases are TGTGCCAGCAGTCTAGACAGGGTTTACACCGGGGAGCTGTTTTTT.

The chain links TRBV19 to TRBJ2-1; possible D gene TRBD1, 6 bases. Germline lookup yields CDR1 LNHDA and CDR2 SQIVND (reference sequence). The CDR3 covers 15 residues. V lost 3 bases, J lost 5 bases, and 14 bases lay in between. The CDR3 protein is CASSIRRGTHNEQFF. CDR3 DNA sequence: TGTGCCAGTAGTATCAGGAGAGGGACACACAATGAGCAGTTCTTC.

The gene calls are TRBV4-2 and TRBJ1-5; 9 bases agree with TRBD1. Looked up from germline, CDR1 is LGHNA and CDR2 is YNFKEQ. The length of the CDR3 is 16 residues. The V and J ends lost 3 bases and 5 bases, in that order; junction bases with no gene match: 8. This chain's CDR3 is CASSQGGQGDHQPQHF. The CDR3 coding sequence is TGTGCCAGCAGCCAGGGGGGACAGGGTGATCATCAGCCCCAGCATTTT.

This clone has just one count. The chain recombines TRBV19 with TRBJ2-3, with 9 bases aligning to TRBD1. Germline CDR1 LNHDA, CDR2 SQIVND (reference sequence). The CDR3 length is 15 residues. The J segment lost 3 bases and the V segment lost 8 bases, leaving 9 bases of the junction unmatched. The CDR3 loop is CASRLQGARTDTQYF. The CDR3 DNA is TGTGCCAGTCGGTTACAGGGGGCGCGGACAGATACGCAGTATTTT.